Below, 11 T cell receptor beta chains from the same sample are listed, as sequenced in a study of cytomegalovirus exposure and HLA in healthy donors. Assay: immunoSEQ multiplex PCR; the TCRdb copy retains only in-frame clones and omits some. The sample includes about 190,000 clones, around 88% seen only once; the top ten take roughly 1.5%. Sequenced material: PBMCs. These receptor sequences come from a woman aged 18-30 years in good health and CMV-seronegative.

This clone showed up just once. The genes are TRBV27 and TRBJ1-2; 9 positions agree with TRBD1. In germline, CDR1 is MNHEY, CDR2 SMNVEV (reference sequence). V was pared by 5 bases and J by 6 bases, with 16 bases of the junction left unmatched. The CDR3 runs to 17 residues. In DNA form, the CDR3 reads TGTGCCAGCAGTACCAGACCGGGACAGGGAGGTAGAAATGGCTACACCTTC. Its protein product is CASSTRPGQGGRNGYTF.

This sequence joins TRBV30 and TRBJ2-5; TRBD1 aligns across 11 bases. Per the germline V gene, CDR1 is GTSNPN and CDR2 is SVGIG (reference sequence). CDR3 length equals 13 residues. V shed 4 bases and J 5 bases; nucleotides not matched to a gene: 3. The CDR3: CAWKRDRGETQYF. CDR3 DNA: TGTGCCTGGAAGAGGGACAGGGGGGAGACCCAGTACTTC.

The rearrangement links TRBV5-1 to TRBJ2-5, with 9 bases matching TRBD2. The junction had 9 bases not matched to a gene; V was cut back by 5 bases and J by 1 base. Germline CDR1 and CDR2: SGHRS and YFSETQ. This CDR3 has 16 residues. The CDR3 loop is CASRNIAGALQETQYF. CDR3 nucleotides: TGCGCCAGCAGGAACATAGCGGGGGCCCTCCAAGAGACCCAGTACTTC.

The rearrangement links TRBV9 to TRBJ2-3; 8 bases agree with TRBD2. This CDR3 spans 15 amino acids. CDR1 SGDLS and CDR2 YYNGEE come from the germline V gene. With V trimmed by 3 bases and J by 0 bases, 3 bases remained unmatched. Here the CDR3 reads CASSAPSGSTDTQYF. The DNA for the CDR3 is TGTGCCAGCAGCGCGCCTAGCGGGAGCACAGATACGCAGTATTTT. Drawing the rest from reference TRBV9 and TRBJ2-3, the complete variable domain is DSGVTQTPKHLITATGQRVTLRCSPRSGDLSVYWYQQSLDQGLQFLIQYYNGEERAKGNILERFSAQQFPDLHSELNLSSLELGDSALYFCASSAPSGSTDTQYFGPGTRLTVL.

The CDR3 reads CASSLGGGNPGLKGYTF. CDR3 DNA sequence: TGTGCCAGCAGCTTGGGCGGGGGGAATCCGGGATTGAAGGGCTACACCTTC. The rearrangement links TRBV5-6 to TRBJ1-2; TRBD1 is a possible D gene (5 bases). This CDR3 has 17 residues. Trimming took 0 bases from V and 8 from J, leaving 23 bases between them. Germline assignment: CDR1 SGHDT and CDR2 YYEEEE.

This clone was observed once. The chain links TRBV19 to TRBJ2-3; no clear D. CDR1 and CDR2 (germline): LNHDA, SQIVND (reference sequence). This CDR3 region has 10 residues. CDR3 sequence: CATGIDTQYF. CDR3 coding DNA: TGTGCAACTGGTATAGATACGCAGTATTTT.

The chain joins TRBV29-1 to TRBJ1-3; D remains unclear. V was cut by 6 bases and J by 0 bases, with 6 bases left in between. The CDR3 is 12 amino acids. The germline gives CDR1 SQVTM, CDR2 ANQGSEA. CDR3 nucleotides: TGCAGCGTCAGTAACTCTGGAAACACCATATATTTT. Protein sequence: CSVSNSGNTIYF.

The J gene is TRBJ2-3, the V gene TRBV18; D ambiguous. V lost 10 bases to trimming and J lost 2 bases, with 4 bases between them. The CDR3 runs 10 residues. Germline CDR1 reads KGHSH; CDR2 reads LQKENI. CDR3 region: CATHTDTQYF. CDR3 sequence (DNA): TGTGCCACCCACACAGATACGCAGTATTTT.

There are a few counts of this clone. This chain connects TRBV5-1 to TRBJ1-2, with D unclear. The CDR3 runs 12 residues. V was pared by 0 bases and J by 8 bases, with 8 bases between. Germline lookup yields CDR1 SGHRS and CDR2 YFSETQ. The CDR3 protein is CASSLEGGGYTF. CDR3 DNA sequence: TGCGCCAGCAGCTTGGAAGGAGGAGGCTACACCTTC.

This chain uses TRBV7-2 with TRBJ1-2, with D perhaps matching TRBD1 (6 bases). Germline V CDR1 and CDR2: SGHTA, FQGNSA. Trimming shortened V by 5 bases and J by 10 bases, and 20 bases separated the two germline ends. This CDR3 spans 14 amino acids. This CDR3 is CASSRRTDSDNYTF. The CDR3 nucleotides are TGTGCCAGCAGCCGGCGGACAGACTCAGATAACTACACCTTC.

The chain carries TRBV7-8 and TRBJ1-2, with TRBD1 as a possible D gene (6 bases). This CDR3 is 19 amino acids long. Germline loops: CDR1 SGHVS, CDR2 FQNEAQ. Trimming removed 5 bases at V and 7 bases at J, with 32 bases between. CDR3 sequence: CASSPIRQEVLGEPSGYTF. For the CDR3, the DNA is TGTGCCAGCAGCCCGATTAGACAGGAGGTCCTCGGGGAGCCCTCTGGCTACACCTTC.